The TCR beta chain described here comes from a study of blood T cell repertoires in COVID-19. Using immunoSEQ multiplex PCR, the repertoire was profiled, and TCRdb retains in-frame clones only, with some absent. The sample holds around 250,000 clones, around 88% seen once. The germline V gene encodes CDR1 SGHTA and CDR2 FQGTGA. This CDR3 is built from 16 residues. Trimming removed 5 bases from V and 6 bases from J; junction bases left unmatched: 11. The origin of this receptor is a man older than 75 with acute or convalescent COVID-19. The V and J genes are TRBV7-3 and TRBJ2-1, with 9 positions matching TRBD2. Input material: peripheral blood. CDR3 protein: CASSPKGGGRGNEQFF. The DNA of the CDR3 is TGTGCCAGCAGCCCTAAGGGTGGCGGGAGGGGCAATGAGCAGTTCTTC.